Included here is one TCR beta chain sequence, with context. The antigen is unknown. This sample is drawn from a study of identical twins. One entry per CDR3 protein results from TCRdb running MiXCR on the 5' RACE reads. The data contain around 490,000 distinct CDR3 sequences, about a fifth of them seen just once; the ten biggest clones take up about 0.48%. Study conclusions and caveats: Excess twin sharing in beta out-of-frame sequences was weaker.

Germline loops: CDR1 SGHTA, CDR2 FQGNSA. This CDR3 comprises 14 residues. Trimming removed 1 base at V and 0 bases at J, with 7 bases between. These data were also reused for a study on yellow fever vaccine responses in identical twins.

The source is a woman younger than 35 in good health. Material for sequencing was CD4+ T cells sorted from blood. The V call is TRBV7-2, the J call TRBJ2-7; D is undetermined. The CDR3 sequence: CASSLGPVSYEQYF. In DNA form, the CDR3 reads TGTGCCAGCAGCTTAGGGCCCGTCTCCTACGAGCAGTACTTC. Full variable domain (outside the CDR3, taken from reference TRBV7-2 and TRBJ2-7): GAGVSQSPSNKVTEKGKDVELRCDPISGHTALYWYRQSLGQGLEFLIYFQGNSAPDKSGLPSDRFSAERTGGSVSTLTIQRTQQEDSAVYLCASSLGPVSYEQYFGPGTRLTVT.